This record covers a single T cell receptor (beta chain). What it binds is unknown. Using immunoSEQ multiplex PCR, the repertoire was profiled, and TCRdb retains in-frame clones only, with some absent. Seen here are tens of thousands of clones, over 75% observed once, and the top ten hold roughly 0.5%. This sample was included in a study of graft-versus-host responses after intestinal transplantation. Regarding the study as a whole: GvH clones surfaced in recipient marrow, some emerging earlier in ileum or blood. An association linked early post-transplant HvG declines with peak circulating GvH clone levels.

The TCR was taken from a human donor who received an intestinal transplant. Sequences were derived from unstimulated CD8+ T cells sorted from spleen or lymph node cells, sampled before intestinal transplant.

The CDR3 DNA follows: TGTGCCAGCAGGACCTCCAGAGGGATCGGGGAGCTGTTTTTT. Protein product: CASRTSRGIGELFF. The chain uses TRBV7-8 and TRBJ2-2; TRBD2 might be the D (5 bases). The V end lost 6 bases, the J end lost 7 bases, and 15 bases lay between the germline ends. The CDR3 is 14 amino acids. The germline CDR1 and CDR2 sequences are SGHVS and FQNEAQ.